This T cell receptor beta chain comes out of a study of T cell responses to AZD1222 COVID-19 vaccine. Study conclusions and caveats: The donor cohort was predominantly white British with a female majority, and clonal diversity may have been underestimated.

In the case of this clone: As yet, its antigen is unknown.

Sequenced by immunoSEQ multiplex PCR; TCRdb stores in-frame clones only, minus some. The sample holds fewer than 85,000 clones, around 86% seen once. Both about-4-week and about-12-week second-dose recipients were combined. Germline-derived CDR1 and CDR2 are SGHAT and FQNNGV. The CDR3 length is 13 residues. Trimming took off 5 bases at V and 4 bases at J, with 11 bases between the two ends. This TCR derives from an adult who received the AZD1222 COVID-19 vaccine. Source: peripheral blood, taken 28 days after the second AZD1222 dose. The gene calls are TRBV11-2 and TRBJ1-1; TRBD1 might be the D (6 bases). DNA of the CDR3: TGTGCCAGCAGCCCCGTCAGGGGCACTGAAGCTTTCTTT. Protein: CASSPVRGTEAFF.